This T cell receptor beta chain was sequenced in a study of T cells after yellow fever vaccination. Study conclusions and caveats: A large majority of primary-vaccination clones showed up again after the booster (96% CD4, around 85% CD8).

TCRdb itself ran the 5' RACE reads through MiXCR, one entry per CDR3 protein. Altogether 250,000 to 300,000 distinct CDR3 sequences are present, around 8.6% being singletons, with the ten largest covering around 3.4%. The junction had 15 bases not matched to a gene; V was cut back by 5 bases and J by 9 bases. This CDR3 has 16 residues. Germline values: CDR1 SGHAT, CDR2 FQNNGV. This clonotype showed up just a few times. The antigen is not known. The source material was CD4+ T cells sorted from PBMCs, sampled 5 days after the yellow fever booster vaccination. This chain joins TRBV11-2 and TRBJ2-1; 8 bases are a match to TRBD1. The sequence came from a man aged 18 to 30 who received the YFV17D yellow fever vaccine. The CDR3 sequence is CASSPALDRGTSEQFF. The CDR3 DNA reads TGTGCCAGCAGCCCGGCCCTAGACAGGGGAACGAGTGAGCAGTTCTTC.